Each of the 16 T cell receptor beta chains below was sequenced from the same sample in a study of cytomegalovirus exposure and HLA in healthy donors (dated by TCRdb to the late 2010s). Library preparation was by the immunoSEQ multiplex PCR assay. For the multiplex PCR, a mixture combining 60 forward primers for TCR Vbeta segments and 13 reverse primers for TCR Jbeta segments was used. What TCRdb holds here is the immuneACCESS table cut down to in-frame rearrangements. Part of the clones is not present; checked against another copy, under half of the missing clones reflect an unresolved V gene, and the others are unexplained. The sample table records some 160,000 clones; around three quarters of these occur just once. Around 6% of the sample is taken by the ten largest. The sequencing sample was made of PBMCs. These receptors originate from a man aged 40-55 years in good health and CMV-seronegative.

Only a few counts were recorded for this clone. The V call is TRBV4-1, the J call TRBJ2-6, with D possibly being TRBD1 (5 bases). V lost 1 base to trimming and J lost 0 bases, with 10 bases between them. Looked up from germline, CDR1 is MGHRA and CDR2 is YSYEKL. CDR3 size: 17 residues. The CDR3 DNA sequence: TGCGCCAGCAGCCAAGCAGGGATCGCCTCTGGGGCCAACGTCCTGACTTTC. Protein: CASSQAGIASGANVLTF.

This CDR3 reads CASSKGADTQYF. The DNA of the CDR3 is TGTGCCAGCAGCAAAGGAGCAGATACGCAGTATTTT. The rearrangement uses TRBV9 and TRBJ2-3, with D unresolved. Trimming shortened V by 4 bases and J by 4 bases, and 7 bases separated the two germline ends. The CDR3 totals 12 residues. The germline gives CDR1 SGDLS, CDR2 YYNGEE.

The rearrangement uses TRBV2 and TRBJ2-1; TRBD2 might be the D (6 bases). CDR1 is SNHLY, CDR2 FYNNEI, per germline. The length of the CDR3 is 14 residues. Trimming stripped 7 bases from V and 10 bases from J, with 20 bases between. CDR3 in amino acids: CASNQIPEGTEQFF. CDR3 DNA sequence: TGTGCCAGCAACCAAATACCGGAGGGAACCGAGCAGTTCTTC.

CDR3 amino acids: CAAALTNTGELFF. CDR3 sequence (DNA): TGTGCCGCCGCTCTAACGAACACCGGGGAGCTGTTTTTT. The V gene is TRBV27, the J gene TRBJ2-2; D gene unclear. Trimming removed 11 bases at V and 0 bases at J, with 10 bases between. The CDR3 length is 13 residues. Germline V gene sequence: CDR1 MNHEY, CDR2 SMNVEV (reference sequence).

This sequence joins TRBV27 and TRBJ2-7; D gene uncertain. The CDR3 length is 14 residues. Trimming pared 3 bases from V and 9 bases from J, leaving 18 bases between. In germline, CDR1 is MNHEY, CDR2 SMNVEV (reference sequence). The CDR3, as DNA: TGTGCCAGCAGTTTCGTAAGTTCCCTACGAGGGCAGTACTTC. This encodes CASSFVSSLRGQYF.

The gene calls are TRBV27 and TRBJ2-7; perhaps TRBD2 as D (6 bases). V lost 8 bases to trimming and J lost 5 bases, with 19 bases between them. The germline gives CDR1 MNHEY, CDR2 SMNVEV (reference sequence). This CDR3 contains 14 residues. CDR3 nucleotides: TGTGCCAGCCACCGGGAGACACCCGTCCACGAGCAGTACTTC. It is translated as CASHRETPVHEQYF.

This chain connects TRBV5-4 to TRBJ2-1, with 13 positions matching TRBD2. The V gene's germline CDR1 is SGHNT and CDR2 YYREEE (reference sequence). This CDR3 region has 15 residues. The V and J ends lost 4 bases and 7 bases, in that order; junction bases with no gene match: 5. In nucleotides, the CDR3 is TGTGCCAGCAGCCCCGGGACTAGCGGGAATAATGAGCAGTTCTTC. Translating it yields CASSPGTSGNNEQFF.

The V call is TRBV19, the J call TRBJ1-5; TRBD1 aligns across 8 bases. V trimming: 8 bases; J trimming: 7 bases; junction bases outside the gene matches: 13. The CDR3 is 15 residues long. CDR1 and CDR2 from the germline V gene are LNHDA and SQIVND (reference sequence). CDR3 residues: CASGRDRMREQPQHF. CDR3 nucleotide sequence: TGTGCCAGTGGAAGGGACAGGATGCGGGAACAGCCCCAGCATTTT.

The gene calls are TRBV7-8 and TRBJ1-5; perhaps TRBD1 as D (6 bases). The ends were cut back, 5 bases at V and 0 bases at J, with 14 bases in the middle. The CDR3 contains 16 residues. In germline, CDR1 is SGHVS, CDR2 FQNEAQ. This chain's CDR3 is CASSVSSGVSNQPQHF. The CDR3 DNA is TGTGCCAGCAGCGTCAGCTCAGGGGTTAGCAATCAGCCCCAGCATTTT.

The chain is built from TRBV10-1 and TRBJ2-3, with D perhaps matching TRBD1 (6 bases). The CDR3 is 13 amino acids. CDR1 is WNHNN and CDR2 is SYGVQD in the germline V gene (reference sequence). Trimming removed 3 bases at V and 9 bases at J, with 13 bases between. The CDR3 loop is CASSDTVQGTQYF. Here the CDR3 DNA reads TGCGCCAGCAGTGATACCGTGCAGGGGACGCAGTATTTT.

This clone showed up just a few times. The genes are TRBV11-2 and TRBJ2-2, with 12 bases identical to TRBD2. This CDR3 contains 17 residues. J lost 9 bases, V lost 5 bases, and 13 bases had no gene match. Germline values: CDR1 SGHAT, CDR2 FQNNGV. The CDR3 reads CASSPRLAGDTSRELFF. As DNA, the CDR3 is TGTGCCAGCAGCCCCCGACTAGCGGGAGACACAAGCCGGGAGCTGTTTTTT.

The CDR3 spells CASSPTRGGPSEAFF. As DNA, the CDR3 is TGTGCCAGCAGCCCCACACGGGGGGGCCCATCTGAAGCTTTCTTT. The genes are TRBV11-3 and TRBJ1-1; D is perhaps TRBD1 (6 bases). Germline CDR1 SGHNT, CDR2 YENEEA. V was cut by 5 bases and J by 6 bases, with 19 bases left in between. The CDR3 contains 15 residues.

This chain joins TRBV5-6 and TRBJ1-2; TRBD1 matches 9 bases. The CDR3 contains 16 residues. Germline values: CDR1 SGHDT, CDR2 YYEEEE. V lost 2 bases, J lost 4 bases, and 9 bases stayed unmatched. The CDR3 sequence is CASSFGTGPIVYGYTF. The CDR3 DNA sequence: TGTGCCAGCAGCTTTGGGACAGGGCCTATTGTCTATGGCTACACCTTC.

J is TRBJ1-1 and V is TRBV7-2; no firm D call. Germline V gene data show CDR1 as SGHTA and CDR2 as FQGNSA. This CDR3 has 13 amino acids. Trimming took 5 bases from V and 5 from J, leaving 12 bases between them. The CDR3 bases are TGTGCCAGCAGCCCGAACGGGATGACTGAAGCTTTCTTT. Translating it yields CASSPNGMTEAFF.

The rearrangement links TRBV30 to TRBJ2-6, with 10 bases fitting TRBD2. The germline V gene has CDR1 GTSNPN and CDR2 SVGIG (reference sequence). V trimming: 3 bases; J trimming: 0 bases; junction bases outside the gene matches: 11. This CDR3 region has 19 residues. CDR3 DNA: TGTGCCTGGAGAAGCGGGAGGGTCCTATCGAGCTCTGGGGCCAACGTCCTGACTTTC. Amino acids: CAWRSGRVLSSSGANVLTF.

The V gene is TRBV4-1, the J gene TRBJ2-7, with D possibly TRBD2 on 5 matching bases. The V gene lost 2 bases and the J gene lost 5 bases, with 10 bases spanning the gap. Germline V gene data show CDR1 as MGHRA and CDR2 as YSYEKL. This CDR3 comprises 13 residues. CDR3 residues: CASSQSAGHEQYF. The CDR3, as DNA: TGCGCCAGCAGCCAATCGGCGGGTCACGAGCAGTACTTC.